This T cell receptor (beta chain) was obtained from a study of T-cell reconstitution after alpha-beta-depleted transplantation in children. Findings and limits, study-wide: Several hundred expanded graft clones reportedly were the source of alpha-beta T cells about two months after transplant. Surviving recipient T cells and thymic progenitors accounted for the high day-60 TCRbeta diversity observed in some patients. Diversity and T-cell counts at one year after transplant derived mostly from new T cells.

This clonotype was picked up many times. Its target is unknown. Construction of the TCRbeta library involved unique molecular identifiers. TCRdb reanalysed the PCR reads using MiXCR and keeps one entry per CDR3 protein. This sample has about 280,000 distinct CDR3 sequences; roughly 11% occur once, and the top ten carry 23%. Germline CDR1 reads SGHRS; CDR2 reads YFSETQ. The CDR3 extends over 13 amino acids. V was cut by 0 bases and J by 2 bases, with 4 bases left in between. The input for sequencing was peripheral blood, taken 180 days after TCRalphabeta/CD19-depleted stem cell transplant. The receptor's source is a male patient aged 2-10 years who had a stem cell transplant for chronic granulomatous disease, so the T cells may come from the graft donor. This sequence joins TRBV5-1 and TRBJ2-3; unclear D gene. CDR3 sequence reads: CASSLAHTDTQYF. The CDR3 DNA reads TGCGCCAGCAGCTTGGCCCACACAGATACGCAGTATTTT.